A selection of T cell receptor beta chains follows, all from one sample in a study of T cell responses to AZD1222 COVID-19 vaccine. Assay: immunoSEQ multiplex PCR; the TCRdb copy retains only in-frame clones and omits some. The sample contains roughly 100,000 clones, approximately 90% of which appear only once. Source: peripheral blood, taken on day 0 of AZD1222 vaccination. These receptors were obtained from an adult in good health. The CDR3 runs from the conserved cysteine through the conserved F or W. D genes are given only for firm matches. A clone size is listed for some rows: how often the clone was seen (once, few, many), or a class if it is expanded.

>TRBD1|TRBV28|-|TRBJ1-5
TGTGCCAGCAGTATACCGGACAGGGGGCATCAGCCCCAGCATTTT
CASSIPDRGHQPQHF
>TRBD1|TRBV6-2/TRBV6-3|-|TRBJ2-1
TGTGCCAGCAGTCGGACAGGGGGCCGAGAGCAGTTCTTC
CASSRTGGREQFF
>TRBD2|TRBV29-1|-|TRBJ2-1
TGCAGCGTAGAGAGTAAGGGACTAGCAGCTTACAATGAGCAGTTCTTC
CSVESKGLAAYNEQFF
>-|TRBV20-1|-|TRBJ1-1
TGCAGCCTTATCCAGGGCTCTGAAGCTTTCTTT
CSLIQGSEAFF
>TRBD2|TRBV14|-|TRBJ2-1
TGTGCCAGCAGGCGGGGGGGCCACAATGAGCAGTTCTTC
CASRRGGHNEQFF
>TRBD2|TRBV28|-|TRBJ2-2
TGTGCCAGCACAATAGCGGGGGGAAACACCGGGGAGCTGTTTTTT
CASTIAGGNTGELFF
>-|TRBV10-3|-|TRBJ2-4
TGTGCCATCAGTGACCGGGACAACTTAGCCAAAAACATTCAGTACTTC
CAISDRDNLAKNIQYF
>-|TRBV30|-|TRBJ2-3
TGTGCCTGGAGTACGGGGGTGGGAACAGATACGCAGTATTTT
CAWSTGVGTDTQYF
>-|TRBV5-1|-|TRBJ1-6
TGCGCCAGCAGCGTTTCAGGGCTAGGAAATTCACCCCTCCACTTT
CASSVSGLGNSPLHF
>-|TRBV5-8|once|TRBJ2-1
TGTGCCAGCAGCGCCGACCTATACAATGAGCAGTTCTTC
CASSADLYNEQFF
>-|TRBV4-2|-|TRBJ1-2
TGTGCCAGCAGCCCCAGTAGGCAGCAGTATGGCTACACCTTC
CASSPSRQQYGYTF
>TRBD2|TRBV4-1|once|TRBJ2-3
TGCGCCAGCAGCCCGGCCTTTGGCGGGGGGGTCACAGATACGCAGTATTTT
CASSPAFGGGVTDTQYF
>-|TRBV14|few|TRBJ2-7
TGTGCCAGCAGCCAGGGTACGGGGCTGCAGTACTTC
CASSQGTGLQYF
>TRBD1|TRBV18|-|TRBJ2-7
TGTGCCAGCTCACAAGGGACAGGGCCCAACGAGCAGTACTTC
CASSQGTGPNEQYF
>-|TRBV7-2|-|TRBJ1-6
TGTGCCAGCAGCTTAGAGGAGGGGTATTCACCCCTCCACTTT
CASSLEEGYSPLHF
>-|TRBV5-1|-|TRBJ1-2
TGCGCCAGCAGCTTGGCCGGACAAGGGGATGGCTACACCTTC
CASSLAGQGDGYTF